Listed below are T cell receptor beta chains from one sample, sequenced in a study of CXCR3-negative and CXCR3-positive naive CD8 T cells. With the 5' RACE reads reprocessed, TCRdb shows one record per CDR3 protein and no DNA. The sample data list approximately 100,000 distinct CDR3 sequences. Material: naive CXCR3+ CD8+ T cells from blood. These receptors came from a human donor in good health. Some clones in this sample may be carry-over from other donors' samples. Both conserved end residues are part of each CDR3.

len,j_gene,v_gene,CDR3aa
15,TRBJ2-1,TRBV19,CATWGRTAGEPRQFF
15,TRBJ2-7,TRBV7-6,CASSFPAGGSYERYF
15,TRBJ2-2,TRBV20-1,CSAVPVGMNTGELFF
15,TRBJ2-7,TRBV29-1,CSVEGLAGHIYEQYF
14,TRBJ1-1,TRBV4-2,CASSQDQANTEAFF
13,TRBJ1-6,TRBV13,CASSNGTDGPLHF
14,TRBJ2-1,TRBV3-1,CARGPRARYNEQFF
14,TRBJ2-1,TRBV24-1,CATSDGPTPNEQFF
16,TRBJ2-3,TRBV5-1,CASSLSASRPTDTQYF
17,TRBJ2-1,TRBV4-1,CASSQDKEAGFYNEQFF
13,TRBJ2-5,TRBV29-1,CSVDHRVQETQYF
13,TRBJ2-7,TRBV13,CASSLDSNYEQYF
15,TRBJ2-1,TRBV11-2,CASSRSSGSYNEQFF
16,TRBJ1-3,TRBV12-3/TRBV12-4,CASSFGHPRSGNTIYF
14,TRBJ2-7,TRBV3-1,CASSQGIGVYEQYF
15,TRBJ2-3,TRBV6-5,CASSYSSGGTDTQYF
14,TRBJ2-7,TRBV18,CASSPPRSGNEQYF
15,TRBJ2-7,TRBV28,CASSLLAGGSYEQYF
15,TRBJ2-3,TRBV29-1,CSAPGTGGITDTQYF
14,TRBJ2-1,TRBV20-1,CSARLLRTYNEQFF
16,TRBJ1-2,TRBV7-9,CASSLASSTEYYGYTF
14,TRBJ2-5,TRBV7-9,CASSPPSVGETQYF
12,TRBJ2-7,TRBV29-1,CSVRPTGYEQYF
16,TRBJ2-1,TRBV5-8,CASSPRPGGLYNEQFF
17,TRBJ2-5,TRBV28,CASSPTRLAGGSGTQYF
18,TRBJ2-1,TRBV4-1,CASSQHGGERVREDEKFF
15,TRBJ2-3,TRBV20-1,CSASDSRDREDTQYF
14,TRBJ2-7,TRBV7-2,CASSPIPGSYEQYF
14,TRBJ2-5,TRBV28,CASTPSGFAETQYF
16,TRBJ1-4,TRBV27,CASSPTSPEFYEKLFF
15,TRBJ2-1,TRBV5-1,CASSLDFSSYNEQFF
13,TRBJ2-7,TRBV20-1,CSAPDRAPYEQYF
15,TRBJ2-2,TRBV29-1,CSVVSGTSNTGELFF
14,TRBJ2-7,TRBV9,CASSVDSRPYEQYF